Listed below are T cell receptor beta chains from one sample, sequenced in a study of CD4+ T cells in melanoma. Assay used: immunoSEQ multiplex PCR; TCRdb lists only in-frame clones, some missing. The top ten hold 3% to 4% of the sample, which has some 120,000 clones, about 90% seen once. The sequenced material came from peripheral blood. The source is a human donor with melanoma. The CDR3 runs from the conserved cysteine through the conserved F or W. The D gene is left open where the match is weak. Clone size is not always given. Where it is, it says once, few, many or a class for expanded clones.

j_gene	abundance	v_gene	d_gene	CDR3aa	CDR3nt
TRBJ2-4	-	TRBV5-1	-	CASSLEGVPVSVKNIQYF	TGCGCCAGCAGCTTGGAGGGTGTCCCCGTCTCGGTCAAAAACATTCAGTACTTC
TRBJ1-1	few	TRBV19	-	CASRATVLNTEAFF	TGTGCCAGTAGGGCGACAGTTTTGAACACTGAAGCTTTCTTT
TRBJ2-5	-	TRBV20-1	-	CSASLKETQYF	TGCAGTGCTAGCCTGAAAGAGACCCAGTACTTC
TRBJ2-3	-	TRBV9	-	CASSNGGSTDTQYF	TGTGCCAGCAGCAATGGTGGGAGCACAGATACGCAGTATTTT
TRBJ1-2	-	TRBV19	-	CASSRPPHMTEARNSGYTF	TGTGCCAGTAGTCGCCCCCCACACATGACAGAGGCTCGCAATTCAGGCTACACCTTC
TRBJ1-4	-	TRBV6-5	-	CASSYSTGLLEKLFF	TGTGCCAGCAGTTACTCGACAGGCCTCCTCGAAAAACTGTTTTTT
TRBJ2-1	-	TRBV9	TRBD2	CASRIGGSSFEQFF	TGTGCCAGCAGAATCGGCGGGAGTTCTTTTGAGCAGTTCTTC
TRBJ2-7	-	TRBV5-1	TRBD2	CASSLGQRIAGNSYEQYF	TGCGCCAGCAGCTTGGGACAGAGGATAGCGGGGAACTCCTACGAGCAGTACTTC
TRBJ1-2	-	TRBV19	-	CASSITTYGYTF	TGTGCCAGTAGTATCACAACCTATGGCTACACCTTC
TRBJ2-3	-	TRBV5-4	-	CASSLEQSTDTQYF	TGTGCCAGCAGCTTGGAACAAAGCACAGATACGCAGTATTTT
TRBJ2-2	-	TRBV5-6	TRBD2	CASSLYLAGGLTGELFF	TGTGCCAGCAGCTTGTACCTAGCGGGAGGACTCACCGGGGAGCTGTTTTTT
TRBJ2-3	once	TRBV7-2	TRBD2	CASRNRGGSTDTQYF	TGTGCCAGCAGAAACCGCGGGGGGAGCACAGATACGCAGTATTTT
TRBJ1-1	once	TRBV28	-	CASSLVESANTEAFF	TGTGCCAGCAGTTTGGTAGAGTCGGCGAACACTGAAGCTTTCTTT
TRBJ2-2	-	TRBV29-1	-	CSVGTGYTGELFF	TGCAGCGTTGGTACGGGATACACCGGGGAGCTGTTTTTT
TRBJ2-4	-	TRBV7-2	-	CASSLPLDLAKNIQYF	TGTGCCAGCAGCCTTCCCTTGGACTTAGCCAAAAACATTCAGTACTTC
TRBJ1-1	-	TRBV5-6	-	CASSVGAYTEAFF	TGTGCCAGCAGCGTTGGGGCTTACACTGAAGCTTTCTTT
TRBJ1-4	-	TRBV10-3	TRBD1	CATTGTGDEKLFF	TGTGCCACCACCGGGACAGGGGATGAAAAACTGTTTTTT
TRBJ2-5	-	TRBV2	TRBD2	CASGGREETQYF	TGTGCCAGCGGGGGGAGGGAAGAGACCCAGTACTTC
TRBJ2-7	-	TRBV7-2	-	CASSFYQKGEQYF	TGTGCCAGCAGCTTCTACCAGAAAGGCGAGCAGTACTTC
TRBJ1-3	-	TRBV7-2	-	CASSPVGGGSSNTIYF	TGTGCCAGCAGCCCTGTGGGGGGCGGTTCGTCAAACACCATATATTTT
TRBJ1-3	once	TRBV7-2	-	CASSLIPQVSGNTIYF	TGTGCCAGCAGCTTAATCCCGCAGGTCTCTGGAAACACCATATATTTT
TRBJ2-7	-	TRBV5-1	-	CASSFLKTDEQYF	TGCGCCAGCAGCTTTTTAAAGACCGACGAGCAGTACTTC
TRBJ2-4	-	TRBV11-2	TRBD1	CASSLDGDRVGF	TGTGCCAGCAGCTTAGACGGGGACAGGGTGGGCTTC
TRBJ1-1	-	TRBV5-1	TRBD1	CASSLVTGTGIGDTEAFF	TGCGCCAGCAGCTTGGTCACCGGGACAGGGATTGGGGACACTGAAGCTTTCTTT
TRBJ1-2	-	TRBV5-8	TRBD1	CASSRTGGEGDGYTF	TGTGCCAGCAGTCGGACAGGGGGAGAGGGGGATGGCTACACCTTC
TRBJ2-1	-	TRBV4-2	-	CASSQDAGPFSYNEQFF	TGTGCCAGCAGCCAAGACGCGGGGCCCTTCTCCTACAATGAGCAGTTCTTC
TRBJ2-5	-	TRBV19	-	CASSIGQGSQETQYF	TGTGCCAGTAGTATAGGGCAGGGATCTCAAGAGACCCAGTACTTC
TRBJ2-7	-	TRBV4-1	-	CASISGAGYYEQYF	TGCGCCAGCATCAGTGGTGCCGGATACTACGAGCAGTACTTC
TRBJ2-1	-	TRBV19	-	CASSITVRSSYNEQFF	TGTGCCAGTAGTATCACAGTCAGGAGCTCCTACAATGAGCAGTTCTTC
TRBJ2-7	-	TRBV11-2	-	CASSFRLASYEQYF	TGTGCCAGCAGCTTTCGCCTAGCCTCCTACGAGCAGTACTTC
TRBJ1-1	-	TRBV7-9	-	CASSFPGLMNTEAFF	TGTGCCAGCAGCTTTCCGGGACTGATGAACACTGAAGCTTTCTTT
TRBJ1-1	-	TRBV7-2	-	CASSSRQARVAEAFF	TGTGCCAGCAGCAGTCGACAGGCAAGGGTAGCTGAAGCTTTCTTT
TRBJ2-7	-	TRBV6-1	TRBD1	CASSGRDRPSYEQYF	TGTGCCAGCAGTGGCCGGGACAGACCCTCCTACGAGCAGTACTTC
TRBJ2-3	-	TRBV5-5	-	CASSFQAGLTDTQYF	TGTGCCAGCAGCTTCCAAGCGGGTCTCACAGATACGCAGTATTTT
TRBJ1-5	-	TRBV28	-	CASRGFQPQHF	TGTGCCAGCAGAGGGTTTCAGCCCCAGCATTTT
TRBJ1-2	once	TRBV28	-	CASSFLRDGYTF	TGTGCCAGCAGTTTCCTCAGGGATGGCTACACCTTC
TRBJ2-5	-	TRBV23-1	TRBD1	CASSRPGQIRETQYF	TGCGCCAGCAGTCGACCGGGACAGATAAGGGAGACCCAGTACTTC
TRBJ2-5	-	TRBV7-2	-	CASSPYQETQYF	TGTGCCAGCAGCCCATATCAAGAGACCCAGTACTTC
TRBJ1-2	-	TRBV7-8	-	CASSLVRVSGYTF	TGTGCCAGCAGCTTAGTGCGGGTATCAGGCTACACCTTC
TRBJ2-7	few	TRBV7-3	TRBD1	CASSPTGQGHEQYF	TGTGCCAGCAGCCCCACGGGACAGGGTCACGAGCAGTACTTC